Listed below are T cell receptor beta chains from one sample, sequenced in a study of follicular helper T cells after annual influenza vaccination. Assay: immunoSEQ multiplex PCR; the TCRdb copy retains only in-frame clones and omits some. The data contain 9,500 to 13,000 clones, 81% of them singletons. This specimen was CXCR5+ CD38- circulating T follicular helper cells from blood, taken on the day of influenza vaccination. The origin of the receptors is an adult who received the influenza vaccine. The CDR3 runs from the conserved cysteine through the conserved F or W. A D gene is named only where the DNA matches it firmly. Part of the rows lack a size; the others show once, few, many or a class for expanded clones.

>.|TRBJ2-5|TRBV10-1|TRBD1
CASSRGTGTEETQYF
TGCGCCAGCAGTCGCGGGACAGGGACTGAAGAGACCCAGTACTTC
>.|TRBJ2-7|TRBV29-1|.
CSVRATGPYEQYF
TGCAGCGTTCGGGCAACAGGACCCTACGAGCAGTACTTC
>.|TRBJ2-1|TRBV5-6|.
CASSLSISSYNEQFF
TGTGCCAGCAGCTTGTCTATTAGCTCCTACAATGAGCAGTTCTTC
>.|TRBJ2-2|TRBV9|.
CASSSRTNSGGELFF
TGTGCCAGCAGCTCACGGACTAATTCGGGCGGGGAGCTGTTTTTT
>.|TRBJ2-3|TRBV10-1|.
CASSEGVPDTQYF
TGCGCCAGCAGTGAAGGGGTGCCAGATACGCAGTATTTT
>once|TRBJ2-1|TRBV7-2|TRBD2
CASRKDSGTLQFF
TGTGCCAGCAGAAAGGATAGCGGGACACTTCAGTTCTTC
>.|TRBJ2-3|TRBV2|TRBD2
CASSQGLAGGNTQYF
TGTGCCAGCAGTCAAGGACTAGCGGGAGGAAATACGCAGTATTTT
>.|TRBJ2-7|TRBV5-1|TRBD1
CASSLAGTGGNYEQYF
TGCGCCAGCAGCTTGGCCGGGACAGGGGGCAATTACGAGCAGTACTTC
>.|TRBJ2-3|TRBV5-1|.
CASSLLPSTDTQYF
TGCGCCAGCAGCTTACTACCTAGCACAGATACGCAGTATTTT
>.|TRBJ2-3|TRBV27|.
CASSPRTVTDTQYF
TGTGCCAGCAGTCCCCGGACAGTCACAGATACGCAGTATTTT